The present TCR beta chain was sequenced within a study of T-cell memory formation after mild COVID-19. Study-wide findings and caveats: Day 15 to 85 contracting clones showed balanced CD4/CD8; day 15 to 37 expanders favored CD4+. In second-wave clones peaking day 37, SARS-CoV-2 specificity remained unconfirmed. For contracting clones, CD4+ ones sat mainly in CM and EM, CD8+ in EMRA.

TCRdb analysed the 5' RACE reads with MiXCR anew, one entry per CDR3 protein. The sample includes around 130,000 distinct CDR3 sequences, 15% to 20% seen only once; the top ten take about 5.2%. Germline V gene lookup returns CDR1 SGDLS and CDR2 YYNGEE. The CDR3 consists of 17 residues. V lost 4 bases to trimming and J lost 3 bases; unmatched junction nucleotides: 8. This clonotype has only a few counts. The antigen is undetermined. The sequencing input was PBMCs or a T cell subset sorted from them (not recorded which). The TCR sequence derives from a man aged 18 to 29 who had mild COVID-19 (a few samples of this study predate the infection). Cell type and time point are not known. The chain is built from TRBV9 and TRBJ2-5; 14 positions agree with TRBD2. The CDR3 DNA sequence: TGTGCCAGCAGCCCCCAACCGGGACTAGCGGGGGAAGAGACCCAGTACTTC. Its translation: CASSPQPGLAGEETQYF. The whole variable domain, remainder taken from reference TRBV9 and TRBJ2-5, is DSGVTQTPKHLITATGQRVTLRCSPRSGDLSVYWYQQSLDQGLQFLIQYYNGEERAKGNILERFSAQQFPDLHSELNLSSLELGDSALYFCASSPQPGLAGEETQYFGPGTRLLVL.